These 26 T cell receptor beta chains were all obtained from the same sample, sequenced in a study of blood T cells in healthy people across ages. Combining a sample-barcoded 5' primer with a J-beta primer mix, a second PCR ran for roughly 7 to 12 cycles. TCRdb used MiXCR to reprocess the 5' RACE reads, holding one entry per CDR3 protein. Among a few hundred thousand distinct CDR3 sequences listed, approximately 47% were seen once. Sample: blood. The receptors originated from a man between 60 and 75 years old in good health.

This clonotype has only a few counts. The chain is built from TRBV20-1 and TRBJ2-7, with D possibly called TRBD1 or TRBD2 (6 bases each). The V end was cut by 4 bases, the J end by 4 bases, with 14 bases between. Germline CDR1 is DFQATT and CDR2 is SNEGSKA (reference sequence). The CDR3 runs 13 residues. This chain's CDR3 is CSAKKGGKYEQYF. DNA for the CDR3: TGCAGTGCTAAGAAGGGGGGAAAATACGAGCAGTACTTC.

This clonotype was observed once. For the CDR3, the DNA is TGTGCCAGCAGCCAAGAAGCATTCTCCTACGAGCAGTACTTC. It encodes CASSQEAFSYEQYF. V and J are TRBV14 and TRBJ2-7; no firm D call. Germline V CDR1 and CDR2: SGHDN, FVKESK. Trimming cost V 0 bases and J 0 bases, with 6 bases left between them. The CDR3 covers 14 residues.

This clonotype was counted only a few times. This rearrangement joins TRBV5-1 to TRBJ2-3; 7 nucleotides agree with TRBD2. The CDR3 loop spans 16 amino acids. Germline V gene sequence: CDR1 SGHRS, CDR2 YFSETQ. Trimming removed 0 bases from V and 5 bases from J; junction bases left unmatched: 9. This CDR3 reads CASSLARLAGGDTQYF. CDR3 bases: TGCGCCAGCAGCTTGGCCCGACTAGCCGGGGGAGATACGCAGTATTTT.

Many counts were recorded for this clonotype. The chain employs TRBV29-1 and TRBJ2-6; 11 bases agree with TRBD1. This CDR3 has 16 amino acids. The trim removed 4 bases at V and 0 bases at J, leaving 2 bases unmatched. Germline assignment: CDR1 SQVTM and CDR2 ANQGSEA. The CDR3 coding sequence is TGCAGCGTTGGGGACAGGGGGGTCTCTGGGGCCAACGTCCTGACTTTC. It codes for CSVGDRGVSGANVLTF.

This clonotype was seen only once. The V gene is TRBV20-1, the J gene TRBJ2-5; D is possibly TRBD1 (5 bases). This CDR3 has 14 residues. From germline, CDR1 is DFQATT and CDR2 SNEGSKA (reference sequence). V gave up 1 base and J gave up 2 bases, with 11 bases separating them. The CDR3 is CSARVSRVQETQYF. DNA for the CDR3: TGCAGTGCTAGAGTGAGCAGGGTACAAGAGACCCAGTACTTC.

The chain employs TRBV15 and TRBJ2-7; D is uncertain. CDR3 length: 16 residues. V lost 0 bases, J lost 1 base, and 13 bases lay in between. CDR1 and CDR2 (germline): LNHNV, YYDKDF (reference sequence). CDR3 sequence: CATSRDKSIPSYEQYF. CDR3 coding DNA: TGTGCCACCAGCAGAGATAAGTCCATCCCTTCCTACGAGCAGTACTTC. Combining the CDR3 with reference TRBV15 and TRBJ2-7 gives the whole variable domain DAMVIQNPRYQVTQFGKPVTLSCSQTLNHNVMYWYQQKSSQAPKLLFHYYDKDFNNEADTPDNFQSRRPNTSFCFLDIRSPGLGDTAMYLCATSRDKSIPSYEQYFGPGTRLTVT.

CDR3: CASSRTGGETQYF. The DNA of the CDR3 is TGTGCCAGCAGCCGGACAGGGGGAGAGACCCAGTACTTC. This rearrangement joins TRBV11-3 to TRBJ2-5; 10 bases agree with TRBD1. Germline V CDR1 and CDR2: SGHNT, YENEEA. Trimming removed 5 bases from V and 4 bases from J; junction bases left unmatched: 1. CDR3 size: 13 residues.

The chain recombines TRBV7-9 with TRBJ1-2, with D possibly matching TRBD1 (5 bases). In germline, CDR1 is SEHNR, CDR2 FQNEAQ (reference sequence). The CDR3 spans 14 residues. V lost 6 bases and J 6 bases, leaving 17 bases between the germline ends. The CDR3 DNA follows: TGTGCCAGCAGTCGTGGTGGGACGGAGAATGGCTACACCTTC. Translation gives CASSRGGTENGYTF.

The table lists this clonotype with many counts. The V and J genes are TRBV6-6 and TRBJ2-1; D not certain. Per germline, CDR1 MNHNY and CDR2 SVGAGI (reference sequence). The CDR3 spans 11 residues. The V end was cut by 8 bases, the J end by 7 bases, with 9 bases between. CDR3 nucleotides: TGTGCCAGCCTACTGGGGAATGAGCAGTTCTTC. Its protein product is CASLLGNEQFF.

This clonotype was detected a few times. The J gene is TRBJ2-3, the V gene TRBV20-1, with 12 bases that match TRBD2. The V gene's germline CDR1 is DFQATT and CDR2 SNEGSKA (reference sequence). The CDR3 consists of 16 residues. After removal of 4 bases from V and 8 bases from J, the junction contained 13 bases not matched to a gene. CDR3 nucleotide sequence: TGCAGTGCTACCTTGCCCGGACTAGCGGGGAGAGGTACGCAGTATTTT. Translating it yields CSATLPGLAGRGTQYF.

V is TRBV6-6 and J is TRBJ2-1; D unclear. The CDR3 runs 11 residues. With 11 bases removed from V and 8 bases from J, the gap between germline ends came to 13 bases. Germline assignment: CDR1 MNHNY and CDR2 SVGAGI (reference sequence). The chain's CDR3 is CAVVSPDEQFF. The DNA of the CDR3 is TGTGCCGTCGTCAGTCCCGATGAGCAGTTCTTC.

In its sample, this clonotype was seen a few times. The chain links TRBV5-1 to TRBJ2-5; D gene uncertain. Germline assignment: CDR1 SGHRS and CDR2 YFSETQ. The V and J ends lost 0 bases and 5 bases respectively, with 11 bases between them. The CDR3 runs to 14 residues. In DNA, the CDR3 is TGCGCCAGCAGCTTGGGGCCAAGTGAGGAGACCCAGTACTTC. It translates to CASSLGPSEETQYF. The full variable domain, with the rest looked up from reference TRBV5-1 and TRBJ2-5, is KAGVTQTPRYLIKTRGQQVTLSCSPISGHRSVSWYQQTPGQGLQFLFEYFSETQRNKGNFPGRFSGRQFSNSRSEMNVSTLELGDSALYLCASSLGPSEETQYFGPGTRLLVL.

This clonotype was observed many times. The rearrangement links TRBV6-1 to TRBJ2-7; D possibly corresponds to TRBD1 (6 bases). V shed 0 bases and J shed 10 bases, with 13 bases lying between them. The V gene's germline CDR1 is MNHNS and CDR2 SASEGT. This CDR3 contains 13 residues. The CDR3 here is CASSEAWDMSQYF. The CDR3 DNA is TGTGCCAGCAGTGAAGCGTGGGACATGAGCCAGTACTTC.

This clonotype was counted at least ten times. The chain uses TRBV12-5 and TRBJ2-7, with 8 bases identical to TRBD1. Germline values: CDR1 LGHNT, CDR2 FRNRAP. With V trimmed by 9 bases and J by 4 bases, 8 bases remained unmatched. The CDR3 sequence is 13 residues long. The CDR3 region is CASQGTGLYEQYF. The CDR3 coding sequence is TGTGCTAGCCAGGGGACAGGACTATACGAGCAGTACTTC.

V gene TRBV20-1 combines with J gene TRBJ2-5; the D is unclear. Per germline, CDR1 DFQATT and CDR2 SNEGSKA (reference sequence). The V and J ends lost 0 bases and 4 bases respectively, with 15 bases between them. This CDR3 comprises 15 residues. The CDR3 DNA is TGCAGTGCTAGAGATAGTAGGGCAAAACCAGAGACCCAGTACTTC. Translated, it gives CSARDSRAKPETQYF.

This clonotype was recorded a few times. The CDR3 protein is CASSQDTQGGETQYF. CDR3 bases: TGTGCCAGCAGCCAAGATACGCAGGGTGGAGAGACCCAGTACTTC. The V call is TRBV4-2, the J call TRBJ2-5, with D tentatively TRBD1 (5 bases). Germline V CDR1 and CDR2: LGHNA, YNFKEQ. The CDR3 runs to 15 residues. The germline V and J ends were trimmed by 0 bases and 4 bases, with 12 bases remaining between them.

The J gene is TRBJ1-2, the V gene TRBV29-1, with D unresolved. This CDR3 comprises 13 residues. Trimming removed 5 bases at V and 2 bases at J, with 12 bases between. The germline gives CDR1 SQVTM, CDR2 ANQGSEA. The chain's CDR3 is CSVLSWGNYGYTF. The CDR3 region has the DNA TGCAGCGTTCTTAGCTGGGGAAACTATGGCTACACCTTC.

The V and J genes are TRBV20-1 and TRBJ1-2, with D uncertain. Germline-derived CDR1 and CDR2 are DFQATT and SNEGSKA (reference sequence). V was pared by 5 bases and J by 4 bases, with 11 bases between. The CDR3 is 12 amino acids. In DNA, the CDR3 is TGCAGTGCTGAAAAGAGTGGCTATGGCTACACCTTC. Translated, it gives CSAEKSGYGYTF.

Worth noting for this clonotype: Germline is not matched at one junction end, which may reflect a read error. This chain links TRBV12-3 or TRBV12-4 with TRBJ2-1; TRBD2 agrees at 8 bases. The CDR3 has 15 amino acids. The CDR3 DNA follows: TGTGCCAGCAGGACCCAAGCGGGAGCTCACAATGAGCGGTTCTTC. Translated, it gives CASRTQAGAHNERFF.

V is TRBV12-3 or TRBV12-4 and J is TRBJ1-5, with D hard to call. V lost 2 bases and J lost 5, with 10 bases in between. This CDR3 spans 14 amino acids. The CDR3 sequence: CASSLRNSYQPQHF. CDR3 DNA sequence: TGTGCCAGCAGTTTACGGAACTCTTATCAGCCCCAGCATTTT.

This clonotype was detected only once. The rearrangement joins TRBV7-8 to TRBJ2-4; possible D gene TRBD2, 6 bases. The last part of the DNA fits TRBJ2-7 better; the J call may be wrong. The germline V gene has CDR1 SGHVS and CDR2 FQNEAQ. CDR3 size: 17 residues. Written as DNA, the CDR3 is TGTGCCAGCAGCTTAGTCCGGGGTGGCGGGATGAACTACGAGCAGTACTTC. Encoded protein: CASSLVRGGGMNYEQYF.

The CDR3 reads CVSLMGPLRGNGYTF. DNA for the CDR3: TGTGTCAGTTTGATGGGACCCCTAAGGGGGAATGGCTACACCTTC. The chain joins TRBV2 to TRBJ1-2; TRBD1 might be the D (6 bases). This CDR3 contains 15 residues. Germline V CDR1 and CDR2: SNHLY, FYNNEI. Drawing the rest from reference TRBV2 and TRBJ1-2, the complete variable domain is EPEVTQTPSHQVTQMGQEVILRCVPISNHLYFYWYRQILGQKVEFLVSFYNNEISEKSEIFDDQFSVERPDGSNFTLKIRSTKLEDSAMYFCVSLMGPLRGNGYTFGSGTRLTVV.

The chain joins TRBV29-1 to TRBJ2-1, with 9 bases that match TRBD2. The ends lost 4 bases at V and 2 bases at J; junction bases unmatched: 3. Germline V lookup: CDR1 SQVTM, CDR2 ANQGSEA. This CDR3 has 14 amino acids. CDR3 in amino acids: CSVVGGRAYNEQFF. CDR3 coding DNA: TGCAGCGTTGTGGGCGGGAGGGCCTACAATGAGCAGTTCTTC.

The CDR3 loop is CASSLVGQPYEQYF. CDR3 bases: TGCGCCAGCAGCTTGGTGGGACAGCCTTACGAGCAGTACTTC. The J gene is TRBJ2-7, the V gene TRBV5-1; 7 positions match TRBD1. V was clipped by 0 bases and J by 4 bases; unmatched bases: 4. Germline CDR1 reads SGHRS; CDR2 reads YFSETQ. CDR3 length: 14 residues.

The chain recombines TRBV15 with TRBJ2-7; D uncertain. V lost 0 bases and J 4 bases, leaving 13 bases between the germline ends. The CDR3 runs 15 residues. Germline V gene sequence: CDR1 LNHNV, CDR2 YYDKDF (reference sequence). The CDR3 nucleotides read TGTGCCACCAGCAGAGATCGCGGTGTTGGATACGAGCAGTACTTC. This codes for CATSRDRGVGYEQYF. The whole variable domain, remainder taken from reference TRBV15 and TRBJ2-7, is DAMVIQNPRYQVTQFGKPVTLSCSQTLNHNVMYWYQQKSSQAPKLLFHYYDKDFNNEADTPDNFQSRRPNTSFCFLDIRSPGLGDTAMYLCATSRDRGVGYEQYFGPGTRLTVT.

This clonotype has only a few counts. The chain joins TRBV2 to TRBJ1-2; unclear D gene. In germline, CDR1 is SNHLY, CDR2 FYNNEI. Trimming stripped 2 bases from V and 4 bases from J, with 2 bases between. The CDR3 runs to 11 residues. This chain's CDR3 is CASSESYGYTF. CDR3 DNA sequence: TGTGCCAGCAGTGAAAGCTATGGCTACACCTTC.